This passage covers 26 T cell receptor beta chains from one sample sequenced in a study of blood T cell repertoires in COVID-19. Assay used: immunoSEQ multiplex PCR; TCRdb lists only in-frame clones, some missing. The table includes about 36,000 clones, about 85% detected once. Source material: peripheral blood. The source of these receptors is a man aged 50 to 59 with active COVID-19.

The sample holds a few counts of this clone. This chain connects TRBV7-9 to TRBJ1-1, with a weak D call TRBD1 (5 bases). Per germline, CDR1 SEHNR and CDR2 FQNEAQ (reference sequence). This CDR3 has 14 amino acids. Trimming left V 3 bases short and J 7 bases short, with 15 bases between. The CDR3 DNA sequence: TGTGCCAGCAGCTTCCTGACAGTCTTGAATGAAGCTTTCTTT. Amino acid sequence: CASSFLTVLNEAFF. Based on the CDR3 plus reference TRBV7-9 and TRBJ1-1, the full variable domain is DTGVSQNPRHKITKRGQNVTFRCDPISEHNRLYWYRQTLGQGPEFLTYFQNEAQLEKSRLLSDRFSAERPKGSFSTLEIQRTEQGDSAMYLCASSFLTVLNEAFFGQGTRLTVV.

This clone is a singleton in its sample. The V gene is TRBV7-9, the J gene TRBJ1-2; 7 bases align to TRBD1. V trimming: 5 bases; J trimming: 2 bases; junction bases outside the gene matches: 2. This CDR3 spans 13 amino acids. CDR1 is SEHNR and CDR2 is FQNEAQ in the germline V gene (reference sequence). The DNA of the CDR3 is TGTGCCAGCAGCGTGGGACAGAACTATGGCTACACCTTC. Protein product: CASSVGQNYGYTF.

This clone was counted only a few times. This chain joins TRBV2 and TRBJ1-5; D perhaps matches TRBD1 (5 bases). Trimming took off 4 bases at V and 4 bases at J, with 11 bases between the two ends. The length of the CDR3 is 14 residues. CDR1 is SNHLY, CDR2 FYNNEI, per germline. The chain's CDR3 is CASSGGGRNQPQHF. CDR3 bases: TGTGCCAGCAGTGGGGGGGGACGGAATCAGCCCCAGCATTTT.

The V gene is TRBV6-5, the J gene TRBJ2-7, with D possibly being TRBD1 (5 bases). Trimming removed 7 bases at V and 6 bases at J, with 22 bases between. Per the germline V gene, CDR1 is MNHEY and CDR2 is SVGAGI. The CDR3 has 15 residues. CDR3 coding DNA: TGTGCCAGCACCCCTGAAGTGGGGCAGGACGGCGAGCAGTACTTC. It is translated as CASTPEVGQDGEQYF.

As DNA, the CDR3 is TGTGCCATCAGTGGGACAGGGGAAACCGGGGAGCTGTTTTTT. Its protein is CAISGTGETGELFF. The chain recombines TRBV10-3 with TRBJ2-2, with 9 bases aligning to TRBD1. CDR3 length: 14 residues. CDR1 and CDR2 from the germline V gene are ENHRY and SYGVKD. Losses at the gene ends were 4 bases for V and 5 bases for J; bases not matched to a gene: 2.

This chain connects TRBV4-1 to TRBJ2-5, with 8 nucleotides matching TRBD2. The length of the CDR3 is 15 residues. J lost 4 bases, V lost 2 bases, and 6 bases had no gene match. Germline assignment: CDR1 MGHRA and CDR2 YSYEKL. CDR3 bases: TGCGCCAGCAGCCAAACTGGTGGGACTAGAGAGACCCAGTACTTC. Protein product: CASSQTGGTRETQYF.

This sequence joins TRBV19 and TRBJ1-1; D is unclear. The germline CDR1 and CDR2 sequences are LNHDA and SQIVND (reference sequence). The length of the CDR3 is 13 residues. The V and J ends lost 3 bases and 3 bases respectively, with 8 bases between them. The DNA for the CDR3 is TGTGCCAGTAGTATTAGTCCTTACACTGAAGCTTTCTTT. It is translated as CASSISPYTEAFF.

V is TRBV10-2 and J is TRBJ1-3; TRBD1 agrees at 7 bases. Germline values: CDR1 WSHSY, CDR2 SAAADI. The CDR3 extends over 14 amino acids. V was pared by 6 bases and J by 6 bases, with 8 bases of the junction left unmatched. This CDR3 is CASRDDREENTIYF. The DNA for the CDR3 is TGCGCCAGCAGAGACGACAGGGAAGAAAACACCATATATTTT.

The chain links TRBV4-1 to TRBJ2-3; no definite D call. This CDR3 spans 13 amino acids. The V end lost 1 base, the J end lost 4 bases, and 6 bases lay between the germline ends. Germline loops: CDR1 MGHRA, CDR2 YSYEKL. The CDR3 region has the DNA TGCGCCAGCAGCCAAGTTCTAGCAGATACGCAGTATTTT. Its protein product is CASSQVLADTQYF.

In this sample, this clone turned up once. The chain combines TRBV4-1 with TRBJ1-2; D remains ambiguous. V lost 0 bases to trimming and J lost 4 bases, with 12 bases between them. CDR1 is MGHRA, CDR2 YSYEKL, per germline. This CDR3 spans 15 amino acids. For the CDR3, the DNA is TGCGCCAGCAGCCAAGATCTCTCCCTGTTCTATGGCTACACCTTC. It translates to CASSQDLSLFYGYTF.

This clone has just one count. The chain carries TRBV6-5 and TRBJ1-5; possible D gene TRBD1, 6 bases. With 4 bases removed from V and 6 bases from J, the gap between germline ends came to 10 bases. This CDR3 is 13 amino acids long. Per the germline V gene, CDR1 is MNHEY and CDR2 is SVGAGI. CDR3 DNA: TGTGCCAGCAGTTTCACAGGGTTTCAGCCCCAGCATTTT. Translated, it gives CASSFTGFQPQHF.

The chain links TRBV11-3 to TRBJ2-1; 9 bases match TRBD2. From germline, CDR1 is SGHNT and CDR2 YENEEA. The trim removed 1 base at V and 4 bases at J, leaving 2 bases unmatched. This CDR3 contains 15 residues. As DNA, the CDR3 is TGTGCCAGCAGCTTAGGGACTAGCGCATACAATGAGCAGTTCTTC. Encoded protein: CASSLGTSAYNEQFF.

V usage is TRBV5-6 and J usage is TRBJ1-5, with 7 bases that match TRBD1. Unmatched junction bases numbered 4, after V lost 1 base and J lost 0 bases. Germline loops: CDR1 SGHDT, CDR2 YYEEEE. The length of the CDR3 is 16 residues. The CDR3 region has the DNA TGTGCCAGCAGCTTGCAGGGGGGAGGTAGCAATCAGCCCCAGCATTTT. It is translated as CASSLQGGGSNQPQHF.

The count of this clone is one. This specimen includes other DNA sequences encoding the same CDR3. V is TRBV18 and J is TRBJ2-5, with 7 bases identical to TRBD1. CDR1 KGHSH and CDR2 LQKENI come from the germline V gene. Trimming removed 3 bases from V and 1 base from J; junction bases left unmatched: 2. The CDR3 is made up of 14 amino acids. For the CDR3, the DNA is TGTGCCAGCTCACCTGGGACAGCCCAAGAGACCCAGTACTTC. This translates into CASSPGTAQETQYF.

The chain recombines TRBV6-5 with TRBJ2-5, with D maybe TRBD2 (6 bases). The CDR3 is 13 amino acids. The V end was cut by 10 bases, the J end by 4 bases, with 16 bases between. Germline values: CDR1 MNHEY, CDR2 SVGAGI. For the CDR3, the DNA is TGTGCCACACAAAAGACTAGGGGAGAGACCCAGTACTTC. Translated, it gives CATQKTRGETQYF.

V usage is TRBV5-1 and J usage is TRBJ1-4; 8 bases align to TRBD1. The CDR3 sequence is 15 residues long. Germline V lookup: CDR1 SGHRS, CDR2 YFSETQ. V shed 4 bases, J shed 5 bases, and the junction held 7 bases outside the gene matches. The CDR3 DNA sequence: TGCGCCAGCAGCGGGGGGACAGGCCTAAATGAAAAACTGTTTTTT. It codes for CASSGGTGLNEKLFF.

The genes are TRBV6-5 and TRBJ1-4; D might be TRBD1 (5 bases). Trimming shortened V by 2 bases and J by 2 bases, and 9 bases separated the two germline ends. Germline CDR1 reads MNHEY; CDR2 reads SVGAGI. This CDR3 comprises 15 residues. In nucleotides, the CDR3 is TGTGCCAGCAGTTACGTTAGGGGCACTAATGAAAAACTGTTTTTT. Translated: CASSYVRGTNEKLFF.

In its sample, this clone ranks as medium-sized. The genes are TRBV27 and TRBJ1-2; perhaps TRBD1 as D (6 bases). This CDR3 has 16 residues. Per the germline V gene, CDR1 is MNHEY and CDR2 is SMNVEV (reference sequence). The V and J ends lost 6 bases and 4 bases respectively, with 21 bases between them. The CDR3 reads CASSPGQGGGGYGYTF. The CDR3 region has the DNA TGTGCCAGCAGCCCGGGACAAGGGGGGGGCGGCTATGGCTACACCTTC.

This clone has a handful of counts. The DNA of the CDR3 is TGTGCCAGCAGCCCTACAGGGGGCGAATGGCCCCAGCATTTT. This encodes CASSPTGGEWPQHF. The chain is built from TRBV7-9 and TRBJ1-5; 9 bases are shared with TRBD1. From germline, CDR1 is SEHNR and CDR2 FQNEAQ (reference sequence). Trimming cost V 5 bases and J 9 bases; bases outside gene matches: 8. The CDR3 has 14 residues.

Here the CDR3 DNA reads TGTGCCATCAGTGAGTCGACGGCGGGGGACCTCTCCTACGAGCAGTACTTC. As protein: CAISESTAGDLSYEQYF. The V and J genes are TRBV10-3 and TRBJ2-7; 7 bases align to TRBD2. V gave up 0 bases and J gave up 0 bases; unmatched junction bases: 8. The CDR3 totals 17 residues. Germline lookup yields CDR1 ENHRY and CDR2 SYGVKD.

The rearrangement joins TRBV12-3 or TRBV12-4 to TRBJ1-4, with D perhaps TRBD1 (6 bases). The CDR3 covers 13 residues. Between the trimmed V and J ends, which lost 6 bases and 1 base, there was a span of 6 bases. The CDR3: CASRGGTNEKLFF. The CDR3 DNA follows: TGTGCCAGCAGAGGGGGAACTAATGAAAAACTGTTTTTT.

This chain uses TRBV27 with TRBJ2-1, with D unresolved. Trimming removed 0 bases at V and 6 bases at J, with 3 bases between. CDR3 size: 12 residues. The germline gives CDR1 MNHEY, CDR2 SMNVEV (reference sequence). Written as DNA, the CDR3 is TGTGCCAGCAGTTTATCCGTCAATGAGCAGTTCTTC. Translation: CASSLSVNEQFF.

CDR3: CASSVDKNTIYF. CDR3 sequence (DNA): TGTGCCAGCAGCGTAGATAAAAACACCATATATTTT. This rearrangement joins TRBV9 to TRBJ1-3; no clear D. Germline lookup yields CDR1 SGDLS and CDR2 YYNGEE. The V end lost 0 bases, the J end lost 6 bases, and 4 bases lay between the germline ends. This CDR3 region has 12 residues.

The J gene is TRBJ2-3, the V gene TRBV6-5; 11 nucleotides agree with TRBD2. Germline assignment: CDR1 MNHEY and CDR2 SVGAGI. CDR3 length: 15 amino acids. V shed 6 bases and J 2 bases; nucleotides not matched to a gene: 4. CDR3 in DNA: TGTGCCAGCAGCACTAGCGGGGGCCACACAGATACGCAGTATTTT. This gives the protein CASSTSGGHTDTQYF.

The genes are TRBV4-1 and TRBJ2-1; TRBD1 might be the D (6 bases). The germline V gene has CDR1 MGHRA and CDR2 YSYEKL. V lost 1 base and J 5 bases, leaving 9 bases between the germline ends. The CDR3 has 14 amino acids. The CDR3 region is CASSQVGQNNEQFF. In DNA form, the CDR3 reads TGCGCCAGCAGCCAAGTCGGACAGAACAATGAGCAGTTCTTC.

The chain links TRBV12-3 or TRBV12-4 to TRBJ1-1, with 7 bases fitting TRBD1. The trim removed 6 bases at V and 7 bases at J, leaving 5 bases unmatched. The CDR3 has 12 residues. CDR3 protein: CASRGTAFEAFF. The DNA of the CDR3 is TGTGCCAGCAGAGGGACAGCTTTTGAAGCTTTCTTT.